These T cell receptor beta chains were read from a single sample in a study of cytomegalovirus exposure and HLA in healthy donors. Assay used: immunoSEQ multiplex PCR; TCRdb lists only in-frame clones, some missing. The table includes about 180,000 clones, around 80% detected once. Sequencing was performed on PBMCs. All receptors derive from a girl between 10 and 17 years old in good health and CMV-seropositive. Both conserved end residues are part of each CDR3. Fields, in order: V gene, J gene, D gene, clone size, CDR3 DNA, CDR3 protein. A D gene is named only where the DNA matches it firmly. Clone size appears in some rows only: once, few, many, or a class for an expanded clone.

>TRBV11-2|TRBJ2-1|-|-
TGTGCCAGCAGCTTAGTGGGGCTACCGAGCTCCTACAATGAGCAGTTCTTC
CASSLVGLPSSYNEQFF
>TRBV30|TRBJ2-1|TRBD2|-
TGTGCCTGGAGTGAGGGACTAGCAGTCAATGAGCAGTTCTTC
CAWSEGLAVNEQFF
>TRBV7-2|TRBJ2-7|-|-
TGTGCCAGCAGCTCCACAGGCCTGAGTTACGAGCAGTACTTC
CASSSTGLSYEQYF
>TRBV5-4|TRBJ2-1|TRBD2|-
TGTGCCAGCAGCACGGGACTAGACTCCTACAATGAGCAGTTCTTC
CASSTGLDSYNEQFF
>TRBV25-1|TRBJ2-7|TRBD1|-
TGTGCCAGCAGGAAGGGACAGGGTTACGAGCAGTACTTC
CASRKGQGYEQYF
>TRBV27|TRBJ2-3|TRBD2|-
TGTGCCAGCAGCAAAGAGTCCGAGCTAGCGGCTGATACGCAGTATTTT
CASSKESELAADTQYF
>TRBV6-1|TRBJ1-4|-|-
TGTGCCAGCACTCAGTGGGGCCCCATAGAAAAACTGTTTTTT
CASTQWGPIEKLFF
>TRBV15|TRBJ1-1|TRBD1|once
TGTGCCACCAGCAGAGATTGGGGGTGGGCAGGGGGCGCAGATGAAGCTTTCTTT
CATSRDWGWAGGADEAFF
>TRBV19|TRBJ2-7|TRBD1|-
TGTGCCAGTAGTATAGCGGTGACAGGGTTTGAGCAGTACTTC
CASSIAVTGFEQYF
>TRBV9|TRBJ2-1|TRBD2|few
TGTGCCAGCAGCGTACGGACTAGCGACAGCAATGAGCAGTTCTTC
CASSVRTSDSNEQFF
>TRBV5-1|TRBJ1-1|-|-
TGCGCCAGCAGCGCACAGGGATCGCACACTGAAGCTTTCTTT
CASSAQGSHTEAFF
>TRBV2|TRBJ2-7|-|-
TGTGCCAGCAAGTTAGGCAGGTCCTACGAGCAGTACTTC
CASKLGRSYEQYF
>TRBV6-5|TRBJ2-7|TRBD1|once
TGTGCCAGCAGCAACCGGGACAGGGGAACCTTCGAGCAGTACTTC
CASSNRDRGTFEQYF
>TRBV6-5|TRBJ1-2|TRBD1|-
TGTGCCAGCAGTACGGGACAGGGTATGAGGGGCTACACCTTC
CASSTGQGMRGYTF
>TRBV6-1|TRBJ2-3|-|-
TGTGCCAGCAGCGGACAGCGTTGGGAAGATACGCAGTATTTT
CASSGQRWEDTQYF
>TRBV11-2|TRBJ2-1|TRBD2|-
TGTGCCAGCAGCTTACTAGCGGACACCTACAATGAGCAGTTCTTC
CASSLLADTYNEQFF
>TRBV18|TRBJ2-3|-|once
TGTGCCAGCTCACCACAAGCATTCACGCAGTATTTT
CASSPQAFTQYF
>TRBV27|TRBJ1-5|-|-
TGTGCCAGCAGGGCAATAGGGGCGGGAAGCAATCAGCCCCAGCATTTT
CASRAIGAGSNQPQHF
>TRBV10-1|TRBJ2-1|-|-
TGCGCCAGCAGTGAGTCAGTCGGGTACGGTGAGCAGTTCTTC
CASSESVGYGEQFF
>TRBV10-1|TRBJ1-5|-|-
TGCGCCAGCAGAGAACAGGGTAAAGGGCAGCCCCAGCATTTT
CASREQGKGQPQHF
>TRBV5-4|TRBJ2-6|TRBD1|-
TGTGCCAGCAGCTTTACAGGGGAACGCGGGGCCAACGTCCTGACTTTC
CASSFTGERGANVLTF
>TRBV9|TRBJ2-1|-|-
TGTGCCAGCAGCGTAGCATTAGCTTCATACAATGAGCAGTTCTTC
CASSVALASYNEQFF
>TRBV7-2|TRBJ1-2|TRBD1|-
TGTGCCAGCAGTTACAACAGGGGGTATGGCTACACCTTC
CASSYNRGYGYTF
>TRBV5-5|TRBJ2-7|-|-
TGTGCCAGCAGCCCAACAGGGATCAACGAGCAGTACTTC
CASSPTGINEQYF
>TRBV30|TRBJ2-7|TRBD1|-
TGTGCCTGGAGTGTAGGGACAGGGCCCTACGAGCAGTACTTC
CAWSVGTGPYEQYF
>TRBV29-1|TRBJ2-3|TRBD1|-
TGCAGCTCATCGGGACAGCGCACAGATACGCAGTATTTT
CSSSGQRTDTQYF
>TRBV10-1|TRBJ1-1|-|-
TGCGCCACCTCGTCCGGGAACACTGAAGCTTTCTTT
CATSSGNTEAFF
>TRBV6-6|TRBJ1-5|-|-
TGTGCCAGCAGATCGACGGGGAATCAGCCCCAGCATTTT
CASRSTGNQPQHF
>TRBV6-1|TRBJ1-1|TRBD1|few
TGTGCCACCCGGGACAGAATGTTCGGAGCTTTCTTT
CATRDRMFGAFF
>TRBV10-2|TRBJ1-5|TRBD1|-
TGCGCCAGCAGGTCGACAGGGGATCATCAGCCCCAGCATTTT
CASRSTGDHQPQHF
>TRBV10-3|TRBJ2-7|TRBD2|-
TGTGCCATCAGTCCCCACCTTTTAGCGGGAACAAACTCCTACGAGCAGTACTTC
CAISPHLLAGTNSYEQYF